This paragraph covers one T cell receptor (beta chain) sequence. This clone was observed a handful of times. This receptor's antigen is unknown. Per-base qualities were not stored, and no clone one base away is much larger. This sample was included in a study of blood T cell repertoires in COVID-19 (dated by TCRdb to 2020 to 2022). The study in broad terms: The collaborator samples originated in the United States, Italy and Spain and spanned the acute and convalescent phases of COVID-19. A freely available public database, intended as a resource for researchers studying the immune response to SARS-CoV-2, is where the repertoires were released. Nearly every sample came with metadata listing a de-identified subject ID, COVID-19 status, age in years and sex. Samples were obtained from the ongoing ImmuneRACE study (first 160 participants) and from roughly 1,300 subjects provided by 6 global collaborators. Deeply sampled blood TCRbeta repertoires from subjects exposed to, actively infected with, or recovered from COVID-19 were included in the dataset. Where available, HLA class I and class II types were obtained from metadata supplied by the sample provider rather than from assay-based typing. The material from the prospective study consisted of cDNA or gDNA derived from T cells, B-cell-depleted T cells, or PBMCs. General study outcomes and caveats: The quantity of clinical and demographic metadata differed by source and by participant and was supplied without curation.

Each collaborating institution followed its own protocols to collect whole blood in K2EDTA tubes. For TCRbeta analysis, collaborators shipped samples in one of three forms: frozen whole blood, isolated PBMCs, or DNA extracted from either of those sample types. TCRbeta CDR3 regions were amplified from genomic DNA using the immunoSEQ Assay, a bias-controlled multiplex PCR. The paper's processing steps were these. Nucleated cell counts per sample were estimated from amplification of reference gene primers within the assay. Sequence reads were collapsed and filtered to measure the absolute abundance of every unique TCRbeta CDR3 rearrangement. For each sample, productive Simpson clonality was calculated as the square root of Simpson's diversity index across productive rearrangements. TCRdb took over this immuneACCESS table, retaining in-frame rearrangements with V and J assigned. Such tables are incomplete; in checked studies, under half of the missing clones stem from an unresolved V gene, and the remainder is unexplained. The V and J calls and clone size come from that table; D and trimming were worked out from the DNA. Here the sample has 100,000 to 150,000 clones; around 80% occur a single time. Roughly 2.7% of the sample rests with the top ten.

The CDR3 sequence holds 13 residues, the cysteine and phenylalanine included. Only CDR3 DNA is held: 39 bases, read in frame from base 1. Compared with germline, V lacks 5 bases and J lacks 6 bases; bases without a gene match: 4. The sequenced sample was peripheral blood. The clonotype comes from a man in his fifties or sixties with acute or convalescent COVID-19. The chain employs TRBV12-3 or TRBV12-4 and TRBJ1-1, with TRBD1 identical over 9 junction bases. The CDR3 sequence is CASSRTGVPEAFF. The bases read TGTGCCAGCAGTCGGACAGGGGTCCCTGAAGCTTTCTTT.